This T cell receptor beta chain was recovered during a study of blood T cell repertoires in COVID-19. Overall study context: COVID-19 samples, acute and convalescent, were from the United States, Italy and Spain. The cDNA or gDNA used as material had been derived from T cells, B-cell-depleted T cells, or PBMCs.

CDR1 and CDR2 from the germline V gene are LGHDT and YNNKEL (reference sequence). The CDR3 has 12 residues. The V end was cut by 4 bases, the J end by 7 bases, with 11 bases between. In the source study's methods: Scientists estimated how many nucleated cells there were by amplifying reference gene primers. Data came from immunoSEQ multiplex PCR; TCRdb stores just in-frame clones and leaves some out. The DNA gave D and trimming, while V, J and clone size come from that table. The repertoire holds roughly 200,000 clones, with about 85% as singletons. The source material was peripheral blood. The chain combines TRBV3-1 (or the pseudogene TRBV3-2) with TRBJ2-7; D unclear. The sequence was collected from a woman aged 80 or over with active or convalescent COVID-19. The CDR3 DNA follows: TGTGCCAGCAGCCTCGCAACCGGTGAGCAGTACTTC. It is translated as CASSLATGEQYF.